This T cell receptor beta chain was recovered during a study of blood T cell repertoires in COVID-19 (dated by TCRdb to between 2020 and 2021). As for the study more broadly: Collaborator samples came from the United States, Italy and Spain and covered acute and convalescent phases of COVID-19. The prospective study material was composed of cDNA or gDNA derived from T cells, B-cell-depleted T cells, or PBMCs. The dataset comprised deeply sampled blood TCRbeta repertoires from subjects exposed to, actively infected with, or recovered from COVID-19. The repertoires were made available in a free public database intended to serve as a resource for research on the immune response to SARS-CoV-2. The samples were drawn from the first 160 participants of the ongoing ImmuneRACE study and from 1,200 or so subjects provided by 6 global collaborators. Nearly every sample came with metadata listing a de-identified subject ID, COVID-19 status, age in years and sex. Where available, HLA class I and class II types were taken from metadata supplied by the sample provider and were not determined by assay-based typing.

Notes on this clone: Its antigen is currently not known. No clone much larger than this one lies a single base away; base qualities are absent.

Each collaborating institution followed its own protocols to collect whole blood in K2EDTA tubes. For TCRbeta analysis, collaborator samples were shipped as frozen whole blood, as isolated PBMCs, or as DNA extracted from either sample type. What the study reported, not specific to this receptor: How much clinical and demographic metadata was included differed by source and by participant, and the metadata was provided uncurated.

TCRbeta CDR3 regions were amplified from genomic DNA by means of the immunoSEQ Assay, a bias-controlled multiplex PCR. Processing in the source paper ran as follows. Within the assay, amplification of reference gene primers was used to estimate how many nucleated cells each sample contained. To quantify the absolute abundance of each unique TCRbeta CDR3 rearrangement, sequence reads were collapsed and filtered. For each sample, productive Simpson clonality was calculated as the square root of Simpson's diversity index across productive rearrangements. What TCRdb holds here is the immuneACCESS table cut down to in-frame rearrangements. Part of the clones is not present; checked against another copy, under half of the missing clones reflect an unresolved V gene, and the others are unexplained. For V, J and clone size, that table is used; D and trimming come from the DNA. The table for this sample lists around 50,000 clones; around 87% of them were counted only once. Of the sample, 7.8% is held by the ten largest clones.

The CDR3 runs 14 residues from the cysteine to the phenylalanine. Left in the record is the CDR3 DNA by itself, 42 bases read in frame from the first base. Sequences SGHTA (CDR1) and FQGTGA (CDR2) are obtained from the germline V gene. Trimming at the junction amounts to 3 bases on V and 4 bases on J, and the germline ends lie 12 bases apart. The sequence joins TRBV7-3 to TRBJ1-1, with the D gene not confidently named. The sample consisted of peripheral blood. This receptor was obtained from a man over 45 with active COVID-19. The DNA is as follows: TGTGCCAGCAGCTTCGGATTTGGGAGCACTGAAGCTTTCTTT. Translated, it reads CASSFGFGSTEAFF.